The 26 T cell receptor beta chains reported below all come from one sample, sequenced in a study of Ad26.COV2.S vaccination and SARS-CoV-2 variants. Profiled with immunoSEQ multiplex PCR; TCRdb holds only in-frame clones, not every one. In the table there are under 500,000 clones, 80% to 95% of which are singletons. Treatment here: some 20 received Ad26.COV2.S at low or high dose, single or two shots; about 5 received placebo; per-sample allocation not given. Following the first vaccine or placebo injection, samples were taken on day 63. Sequences were derived from peripheral blood, sampled in a trial of Ad26.COV2.S vaccine versus placebo. The receptor source for this set is a person aged 18-65 years who received the Ad26.COV2.S COVID-19 vaccine or a placebo.

This chain joins TRBV10-2 and TRBJ1-5; 8 bases map to TRBD1. J was trimmed by 6 bases and V by 5 bases; bases with no gene match: 9. CDR3 size: 15 residues. The V gene's germline CDR1 is WSHSY and CDR2 SAAADI. Written as DNA, the CDR3 is TGCGCCAGCAGTTCAATCCACAGGGGGGGTCAGCCCCAGCATTTT. Its translation: CASSSIHRGGQPQHF.

V usage is TRBV2 and J usage is TRBJ2-2; 8 bases are a match to TRBD1. Germline-derived CDR1 and CDR2 are SNHLY and FYNNEI. After removal of 7 bases from V and 7 bases from J, the junction contained 5 bases not matched to a gene. CDR3 length: 13 amino acids. The CDR3 DNA is TGTGCCAGCATAACACAGGGGGTCGGGGAGCTGTTTTTT. Its protein product is CASITQGVGELFF.

DNA of the CDR3: TGTGCCTGGAGTGTACGGGGCAGGGAATGGACTGAAGCTTTCTTT. Protein: CAWSVRGREWTEAFF. The genes are TRBV30 and TRBJ1-1; TRBD1 might be the D (5 bases). V lost 0 bases and J lost 5, with 16 bases in between. Germline-derived CDR1 and CDR2 are GTSNPN and SVGIG (reference sequence). The CDR3 covers 15 residues.

The chain recombines TRBV6-5 with TRBJ1-5; TRBD1 matches 7 bases. J was trimmed by 5 bases and V by 5 bases; bases with no gene match: 6. This CDR3 has 14 amino acids. Germline CDR1 is MNHEY and CDR2 is SVGAGI. The CDR3 sequence is CASSQQGTYQPQHF. The CDR3 region has the DNA TGTGCCAGCAGTCAACAGGGGACCTATCAGCCCCAGCATTTT.

This clone appeared once. The chain employs TRBV3-1 (or the pseudogene TRBV3-2) and TRBJ2-5; 10 positions match TRBD2. V was pared by 3 bases and J by 3 bases, with 10 bases of the junction left unmatched. The V gene's germline CDR1 is LGHDT and CDR2 YNNKEL (reference sequence). CDR3 length: 17 amino acids. CDR3 sequence reads: CASSQANAGTSEETQYF. The CDR3 DNA sequence: TGTGCCAGCAGCCAGGCGAATGCTGGGACTAGCGAAGAGACCCAGTACTTC.

The chain recombines TRBV19 with TRBJ2-7, with D possibly matching TRBD2 (6 bases). The V gene lost 4 bases and the J gene lost 1 base, with 17 bases spanning the gap. Germline CDR1 and CDR2: LNHDA and SQIVND (reference sequence). CDR3 length equals 16 residues. CDR3 sequence reads: CASSTTGLKKSYEQYF. CDR3 coding DNA: TGTGCCAGTAGTACAACAGGACTAAAAAAATCCTACGAGCAGTACTTC.

The chain joins TRBV12-5 to TRBJ2-7; D uncertain. The CDR3 covers 16 residues. The germline gives CDR1 LGHNT, CDR2 FRNRAP. V was cut by 0 bases and J by 6 bases, with 18 bases left in between. In DNA form, the CDR3 reads TGTGCTAGTGGTTTGGTACTCTCGGACGGATCGGGCGAGCAGTACTTC. Residues: CASGLVLSDGSGEQYF.

This chain links TRBV28 with TRBJ1-2, with D unresolved. The V gene lost 8 bases and the J gene lost 2 bases, with 18 bases spanning the gap. The length of the CDR3 is 15 residues. The germline V gene encodes CDR1 MDHEN and CDR2 SYDVKM. CDR3 sequence: CASHSAPPNNYGYTF. DNA for the CDR3: TGTGCCAGCCACTCCGCCCCCCCAAACAACTATGGCTACACCTTC.

The rearrangement uses TRBV18 and TRBJ2-2; D might be TRBD1 or TRBD2, each matching 6 bases. CDR1 and CDR2 from the germline V gene are KGHSH and LQKENI. V lost 2 bases and J 4 bases, leaving 11 bases between the germline ends. The CDR3 extends over 15 amino acids. CDR3 protein: CASSPNGGLTGELFF. CDR3 in DNA: TGTGCCAGCTCACCAAATGGGGGGCTCACCGGGGAGCTGTTTTTT.

This sequence joins TRBV5-1 and TRBJ1-5; unclear D gene. Trimming cost V 0 bases and J 7 bases, with 11 bases left between them. CDR1 SGHRS and CDR2 YFSETQ come from the germline V gene. The CDR3 runs to 14 residues. CDR3 nucleotide sequence: TGCGCCAGCAGCTTGGCTCGGGAGGGACAGCCCCAGCATTTT. This sequence encodes CASSLAREGQPQHF.

The V and J genes are TRBV4-3 and TRBJ2-6; D not certain. Deletions cut 4 bases from V and 2 bases from J, with 6 bases between. This CDR3 contains 14 residues. Germline CDR1 LGHNA, CDR2 YSLEER. CDR3 nucleotide sequence: TGCGCCAGCAGCCCAGGCGCTGGGGCCAACGTCCTGACTTTC. This gives the protein CASSPGAGANVLTF.

This sequence joins TRBV6-5 and TRBJ2-1, with TRBD2 matching 7 bases. Trimming removed 4 bases from V and 3 bases from J; junction bases left unmatched: 6. This CDR3 region has 15 residues. Germline CDR1 reads MNHEY; CDR2 reads SVGAGI. CDR3: CASSWLADLYNEQFF. In DNA, the CDR3 is TGTGCCAGCAGTTGGCTAGCGGACCTCTACAATGAGCAGTTCTTC.

The CDR3 nucleotides are TGTGCCAGCAGCCTACAGGAGTCACCCCTCCACTTT. Its translation: CASSLQESPLHF. V and J are TRBV13 and TRBJ1-6; D may be TRBD1 (5 bases). This CDR3 has 12 amino acids. CDR1 and CDR2 from the germline V gene are PRHDT and FYEKMQ (reference sequence). Trimming left V 5 bases short and J 10 bases short, with 9 bases between.

Comments on this clone: An end of the junction differs from the germline gene, which may be a read error. The V call is TRBV7-7, the J call TRBJ2-2; D may be TRBD1 (5 bases). Per the germline V gene, CDR1 is SSHAT and CDR2 is FNYEAQ (reference sequence). The CDR3 runs to 16 residues. CDR3 in amino acids: CASSFPKDLGLGELFF. CDR3 in DNA: TGTGCTAGCAGCTTTCCCAAGGACCTGGGGCTCGGGGAGCTGTTTTTT.

V usage is TRBV7-2 and J usage is TRBJ2-3; D might be TRBD1 (5 bases). Germline V gene sequence: CDR1 SGHTA, CDR2 FQGNSA. This CDR3 comprises 15 residues. Trimming pared 1 base from V and 0 bases from J, leaving 8 bases between. CDR3: CASSLVRASTDTQYF. DNA for the CDR3: TGTGCCAGCAGCTTAGTCAGGGCTAGCACAGATACGCAGTATTTT.

This rearrangement joins TRBV19 to TRBJ2-1; 8 positions match TRBD2. The CDR3 is 17 amino acids. The V segment lost 7 bases and the J segment 6 bases; nucleotides outside the gene matches: 17. Germline V gives CDR1 LNHDA, CDR2 SQIVND (reference sequence). Here the CDR3 DNA reads TGTGCCAGTAACCGATGGGGGTCCGCGGGGGGAGGCAATGAGCAGTTCTTC. This codes for CASNRWGSAGGGNEQFF.

On this clone itself: Other DNA sequences in this specimen translate into the identical CDR3. J is TRBJ2-5 and V is TRBV5-6; D unresolved. V was trimmed by 2 bases and J by 5 bases, leaving 4 bases between them. The germline V gene has CDR1 SGHDT and CDR2 YYEEEE. The CDR3 runs 11 residues. The DNA of the CDR3 is TGTGCCAGCAGCTTTCGGGAGACCCAGTACTTC. Its protein is CASSFRETQYF.

The chain's CDR3 is CASSTDSLNTEAFF. In DNA form, the CDR3 reads TGTGCCAGTAGCACTGACAGCCTGAACACTGAAGCTTTCTTT. The rearrangement uses TRBV19 and TRBJ1-1, with D possibly TRBD1 on 5 matching bases. The CDR3 is 14 residues long. Trimming took 6 bases from V and 0 from J, leaving 11 bases between them. Germline CDR1 and CDR2: LNHDA and SQIVND (reference sequence).

The rearrangement links TRBV13 to TRBJ1-1, with a possible D match to TRBD1 (6 bases). The germline gives CDR1 PRHDT, CDR2 FYEKMQ (reference sequence). This CDR3 has 14 amino acids. V shed 6 bases and J shed 2 bases, with 13 bases lying between them. The CDR3 sequence: CASRRTEYNTEAFF. Written as DNA, the CDR3 is TGTGCCAGCAGGAGGACAGAGTACAACACTGAAGCTTTCTTT.

V and J are TRBV2 and TRBJ2-7; 9 nucleotides agree with TRBD2. The CDR3 is 17 residues long. Trimming cost V 2 bases and J 0 bases; bases outside gene matches: 8. The germline CDR1 and CDR2 sequences are SNHLY and FYNNEI. The chain's CDR3 is CASSESRLAGLSYEQYF. CDR3 in DNA: TGTGCCAGCAGTGAATCCCGGCTAGCGGGGCTCTCCTACGAGCAGTACTTC.

This clone has just one count. The chain couples TRBV2 to TRBJ1-5; possibly TRBD1 for D (5 bases). There are 15 residues in the CDR3. V lost 5 bases to trimming and J lost 0 bases, with 11 bases between them. From germline, CDR1 is SNHLY and CDR2 FYNNEI. The CDR3, as DNA: TGTGCCAGCAGTTCCCAGGGTATTAGCAATCAGCCCCAGCATTTT. It is translated as CASSSQGISNQPQHF.

The chain employs TRBV6-5 and TRBJ2-1; no definite D call. The CDR3 has 15 residues. The V end was cut by 3 bases, the J end by 0 bases, with 9 bases between. CDR1 and CDR2 (germline): MNHEY, SVGAGI. The CDR3 nucleotides read TGTGCCAGCAGTTATGCCTACGGCTCCTACAATGAGCAGTTCTTC. This encodes CASSYAYGSYNEQFF.

This clone has just one count. The gene calls are TRBV9 and TRBJ2-6; possibly TRBD1 or TRBD2 for D (5 bases each). Trimming cost V 3 bases and J 2 bases, with 18 bases left between them. The CDR3 sequence is 18 residues long. Germline loops: CDR1 SGDLS, CDR2 YYNGEE. The CDR3 nucleotides read TGTGCCAGCAGCGCCCGGGACCGAGGGGAAGCTGGGGCCAACGTCCTGACTTTC. As protein: CASSARDRGEAGANVLTF.

A single count supports this clone. This sequence joins TRBV7-8 and TRBJ2-7; 8 bases line up with TRBD1. The CDR3 totals 16 residues. Germline assignment: CDR1 SGHVS and CDR2 FQNEAQ. V shed 1 base and J 3 bases; nucleotides not matched to a gene: 8. CDR3 amino acids: CASSLEDRGNSYEQYF. The CDR3, as DNA: TGTGCCAGCAGCTTAGAAGACAGGGGCAATAGCTACGAGCAGTACTTC. Complete variable domain (other parts from reference TRBV7-8 and TRBJ2-7): GAGVSQSPRYKVAKRGQDVALRCDPISGHVSLFWYQQALGQGPEFLTYFQNEAQLDKSGLPSDRFFAERPEGSVSTLKIQRTQQEDSAVYLCASSLEDRGNSYEQYFGPGTRLTVT.

The rearrangement joins TRBV19 to TRBJ2-3; possible D gene TRBD2, 6 bases. With 4 bases removed from V and 4 bases from J, the gap between germline ends came to 15 bases. The CDR3 is made up of 15 amino acids. The germline V gene has CDR1 LNHDA and CDR2 SQIVND (reference sequence). Written as DNA, the CDR3 is TGTGCCAGTAGTAGCGGGGCCCGCGGTGCAGATACGCAGTATTTT. It specifies CASSSGARGADTQYF.

This chain links TRBV5-4 with TRBJ2-5, with D unclear. Between the trimmed V and J ends, which lost 0 bases and 3 bases, there was a span of 6 bases. Germline V gene sequence: CDR1 SGHNT, CDR2 YYREEE (reference sequence). This CDR3 is 13 amino acids long. CDR3 loop: CASSLVREETQYF. CDR3 DNA: TGTGCCAGCAGCTTGGTTCGGGAAGAGACCCAGTACTTC.